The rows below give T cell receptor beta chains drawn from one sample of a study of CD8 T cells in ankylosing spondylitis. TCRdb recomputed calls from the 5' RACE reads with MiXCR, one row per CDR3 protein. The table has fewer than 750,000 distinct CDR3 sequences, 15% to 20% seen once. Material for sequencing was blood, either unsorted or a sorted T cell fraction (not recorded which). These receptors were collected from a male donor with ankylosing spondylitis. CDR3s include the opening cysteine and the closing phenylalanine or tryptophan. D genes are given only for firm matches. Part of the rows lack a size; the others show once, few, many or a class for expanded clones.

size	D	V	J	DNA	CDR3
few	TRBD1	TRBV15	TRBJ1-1	TGTGCCACCAGCAGAGAGGGGACAGGGAACACTGAAGCTTTCTTT	CATSREGTGNTEAFF
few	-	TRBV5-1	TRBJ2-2	TGCGCCAGCAGCTTCAGGGTTGGCACCGGGGAGCTGTTTTTT	CASSFRVGTGELFF
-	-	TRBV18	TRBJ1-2	TGTGCCAGCTCACTCCAGTGGGGTGAGGGCTACACCTTC	CASSLQWGEGYTF
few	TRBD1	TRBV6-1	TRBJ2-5	TGTGCCAGCAGCCCGACAGGGGGCCTTCAAGAGACCCAGTACTTC	CASSPTGGLQETQYF
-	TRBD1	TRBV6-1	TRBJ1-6	TGTGCCAGCACCGGGACAGCGAATTCACCCCTCCACTTT	CASTGTANSPLHF
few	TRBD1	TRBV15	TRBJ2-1	TGTGCCACCAGCGGAAGACAGGGGGCTTCCTACAATGAGCAGTTCTTC	CATSGRQGASYNEQFF
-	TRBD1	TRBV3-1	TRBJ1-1	TGTGCCAGCAGCCCTCCTCTCAGGGGGACTGAAGCTTTCTTT	CASSPPLRGTEAFF
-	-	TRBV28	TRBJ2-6	TGTGCCAGCAGTACAACAGGGACTGGGGCCAACGTCCTGACTTTC	CASSTTGTGANVLTF
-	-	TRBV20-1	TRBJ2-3	TGCAGTGCCCCCGAGGTCCCCGGAGATACGCAGTATTTT	CSAPEVPGDTQYF
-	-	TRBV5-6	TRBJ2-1	TGTGCCAGCAGCTTGGAAATGTCCTCCGGCAATGAGCAGTTCTTC	CASSLEMSSGNEQFF
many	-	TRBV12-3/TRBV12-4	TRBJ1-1	TGTGCCAGCAGTTTGGGGCATAAGAACACTGAAGCTTTCTTT	CASSLGHKNTEAFF
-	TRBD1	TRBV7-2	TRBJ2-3	TGTGCCAGCACCCCCACAGGGGAGAGGGATGATACGCAGTATTTT	CASTPTGERDDTQYF
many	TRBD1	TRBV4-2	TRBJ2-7	TGTGCCAGCAGCCAAGTGGACAGGGGTTACGAGCAGTACTTC	CASSQVDRGYEQYF
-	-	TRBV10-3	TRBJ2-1	TGTGCCATCAGTGAGAGGGGGTCCTACAATGAGCAGTTCTTC	CAISERGSYNEQFF
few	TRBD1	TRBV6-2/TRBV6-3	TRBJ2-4	TGTGCCAGCAGTTACCCGGGACAGGTCGCCAAAAACATTCAGTACTTC	CASSYPGQVAKNIQYF
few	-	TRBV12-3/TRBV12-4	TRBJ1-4	TGTGCCAGCAGTTTAGTAGCGACAGGTCTAGAAGAAAAACTGTTTTTT	CASSLVATGLEEKLFF
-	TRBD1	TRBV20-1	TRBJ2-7	TGCAGTGGAGGGACAGGGGCGGTCTACGAGCAGTACTTC	CSGGTGAVYEQYF
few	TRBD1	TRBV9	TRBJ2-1	TGTGCCAGCAGCGTAGATGTAGGGGGCGCAGACAATGAGCAGTTCTTC	CASSVDVGGADNEQFF
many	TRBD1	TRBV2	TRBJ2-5	TGTGCCAGCATGACCGGGACAGGGCGAGAGACCCAGTACTTC	CASMTGTGRETQYF
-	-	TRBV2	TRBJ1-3	TGTGCCACGAGGGGAAGTCAAGGAAACACCATATATTTT	CATRGSQGNTIYF
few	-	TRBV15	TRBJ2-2	TGTGCCACCAGCAAAGGACTTCAGAACACCGGGGAGCTGTTTTTT	CATSKGLQNTGELFF
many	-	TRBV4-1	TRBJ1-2	TGCGCCAGCAGCCGTCTTCCCGGCAGGGCCGATGGCTACACCTTC	CASSRLPGRADGYTF
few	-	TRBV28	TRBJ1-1	TGTGCCAGCAGTTCAGAGACCGGTAGTAAAGCTTTCTTT	CASSSETGSKAFF
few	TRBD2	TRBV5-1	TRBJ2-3	TGCGCCAGCAGCTTGGTGGGACTAGCGGACCCTAGCACAGATACGCAGTATTTT	CASSLVGLADPSTDTQYF
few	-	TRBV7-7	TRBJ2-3	TGTGCCAGCAGCTCATCGCCGGGGGAAGATACGCAGTATTTT	CASSSSPGEDTQYF
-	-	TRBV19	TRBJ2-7	TGTGCCAGTAGTACCTCCCTGGGCAGGGGACTCCTTAACTACGAGCAGTACTTC	CASSTSLGRGLLNYEQYF
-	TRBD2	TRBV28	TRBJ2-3	TGTGCCAGCATCTCGCGGGGGAGTAGCGGGAGACATACGCAGTATTTT	CASISRGSSGRHTQYF
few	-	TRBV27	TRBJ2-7	TGTGCCAGCAGCCTAAGGCCCGTATACGAGCAGTACTTC	CASSLRPVYEQYF
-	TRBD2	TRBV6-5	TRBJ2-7	TGTGCCAGCAGTTCACTGACTAGCGGGAGGTACGAGCAGTACTTC	CASSSLTSGRYEQYF
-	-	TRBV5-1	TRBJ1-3	TGCGCCAGCAGCTTGCGTGTCGGGGCCCTTGGACGAAACACCATATATTTT	CASSLRVGALGRNTIYF
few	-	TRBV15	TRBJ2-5	TGTGCCACCAGTGGGGAATTTGGGGAAGAGACCCAGTACTTC	CATSGEFGEETQYF
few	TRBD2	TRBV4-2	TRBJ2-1	TGTGCCAGCAGCCCTCGAGCTAGCGGGAGTTATGAGCAGTTCTTC	CASSPRASGSYEQFF
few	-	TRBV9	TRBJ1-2	TGTGCCAGCAGCCCCCACACTCAGGGCCGGGGCGGCTACACCTTC	CASSPHTQGRGGYTF
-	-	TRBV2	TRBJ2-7	TGTGCCAGCAGTTCCCTGGGGGCGGGACCCTACGAGCAGTACTTC	CASSSLGAGPYEQYF
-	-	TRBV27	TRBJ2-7	TGTGCCAGCAGTCACAGGATCTCCGGCTACGAGCAGTACTTC	CASSHRISGYEQYF
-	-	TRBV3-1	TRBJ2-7	TGTGCCAGCAGCCACGACTCGACAGGCCCCTCCTTCGAGCAGTACTTC	CASSHDSTGPSFEQYF
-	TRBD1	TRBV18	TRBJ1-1	TGTGCCAGCTCAGAGCGGACAGGGGTTATCACTGAAGCTTTCTTT	CASSERTGVITEAFF
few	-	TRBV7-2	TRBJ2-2	TGTGCCAGCAGCATTGGGACCCTCGCGAACACCGGGGAGCTGTTTTTT	CASSIGTLANTGELFF
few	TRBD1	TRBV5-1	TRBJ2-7	TGCGCCAGCAGCTTGGAGGGACAGGGAAGAGAAGAGCAGTACTTC	CASSLEGQGREEQYF
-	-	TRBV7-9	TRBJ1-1	TGTGCCAGCAGCTCCACCCTGCCCTCGACCGCGAACACTGAAGCTTTCTTT	CASSSTLPSTANTEAFF
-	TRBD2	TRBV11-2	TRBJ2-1	TGTGCCAGCAGCTTAGAAGTACTAGCGGGTTATTCGGTAAATGAGCAGTTCTTC	CASSLEVLAGYSVNEQFF
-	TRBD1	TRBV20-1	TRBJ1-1	TGCAGTGCCCATAAGACAGGGGGTCCCACTGAAGCTTTCTTT	CSAHKTGGPTEAFF
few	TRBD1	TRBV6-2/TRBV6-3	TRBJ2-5	TGTGCCAGCAGTTATATCGGGGACAGGGATGAAGAGACCCAGTACTTC	CASSYIGDRDEETQYF
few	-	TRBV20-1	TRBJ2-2	TGCAGTGCCTCCCTTAGCGGACAAAACACCGGGGAGCTGTTTTTT	CSASLSGQNTGELFF
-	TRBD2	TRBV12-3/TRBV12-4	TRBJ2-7	TGTGCCAGCAGTCCCTTTTTCGGGACTAGCGGGAGGAGCTCCTACGAGCAGTACTTC	CASSPFFGTSGRSSYEQYF
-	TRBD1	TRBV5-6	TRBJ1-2	TGTGCCAGCAGCCTCCGGGACAGGGGGGTTAATGGCTACACCTTC	CASSLRDRGVNGYTF
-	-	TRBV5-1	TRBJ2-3	TGCGCCAGCAGCTTCACGGGGGATAGCACAGATACGCAGTATTTT	CASSFTGDSTDTQYF
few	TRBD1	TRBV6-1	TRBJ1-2	TGTGCCAGCAGCAACACAGGGGGCGGGTATGGCTACACCTTC	CASSNTGGGYGYTF
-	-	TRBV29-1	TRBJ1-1	TGCAGCGTTGGGGCCCCGGTCGGGCAGACTGAAGCTTTCTTT	CSVGAPVGQTEAFF
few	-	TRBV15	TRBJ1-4	TGTGCCACCAGCAGGGTACGGAGGGCAACTAATGAAAAACTGTTTTTT	CATSRVRRATNEKLFF
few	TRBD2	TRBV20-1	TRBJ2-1	TGCAGTGCTAGAGATCTCATGGCGGGAGACTACAATGAGCAGTTCTTC	CSARDLMAGDYNEQFF
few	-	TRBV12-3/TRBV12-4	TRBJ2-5	TGTGCCAGCAGAGTGCAACCCGGGGAGACCCAGTACTTC	CASRVQPGETQYF
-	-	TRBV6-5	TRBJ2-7	TGTGCCAGCAGTTACTCGTTAGAGGGATCCTACGAGCAGTACTTC	CASSYSLEGSYEQYF
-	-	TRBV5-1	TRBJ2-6	TGCGCCAGCACAGCAGACTCTGGGGCCAACGTCCTGACTTTC	CASTADSGANVLTF
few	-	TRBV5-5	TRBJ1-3	TGTGCCAGCAGCCCGCGTCTCTCCGGTGGAAACACCATATATTTT	CASSPRLSGGNTIYF